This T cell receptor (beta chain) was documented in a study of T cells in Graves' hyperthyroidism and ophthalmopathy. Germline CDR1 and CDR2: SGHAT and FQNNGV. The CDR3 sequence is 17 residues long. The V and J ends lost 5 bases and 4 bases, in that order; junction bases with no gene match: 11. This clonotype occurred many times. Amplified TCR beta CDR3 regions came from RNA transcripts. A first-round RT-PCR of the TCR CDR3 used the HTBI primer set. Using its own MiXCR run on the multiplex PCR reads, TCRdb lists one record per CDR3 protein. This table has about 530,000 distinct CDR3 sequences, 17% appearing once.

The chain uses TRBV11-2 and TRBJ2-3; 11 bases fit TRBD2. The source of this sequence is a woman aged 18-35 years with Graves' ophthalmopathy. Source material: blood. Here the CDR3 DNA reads TGTGCCAGCAGCCCCCTGACTAGCGGGATAGGTTCAGATACGCAGTATTTT. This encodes CASSPLTSGIGSDTQYF.